One sample yielded the 7 T cell receptor beta chains listed below, sequenced in a study of beta chain features in type 1 diabetes. Expressed TCRB transcripts were sequenced after all isolated RNA was converted to cDNA. Only in-frame clones appear in the TCRdb table, and some are missing; sequencing was by immunoSEQ multiplex PCR. The profile covers over 500,000 clones, with around 16% appearing a single time and about 0.086% taken by the ten largest. Sequences were obtained from naive CD4+ T cells from blood. The receptors stem from a man younger than 35 in good health.

This clone occurred a few times. This rearrangement joins TRBV4-3 to TRBJ1-2; D remains ambiguous. Germline assignment: CDR1 LGHNA and CDR2 YSLEER. Trimming removed 1 base at V and 7 bases at J, with 10 bases between. This CDR3 is built from 13 residues. CDR3 DNA: TGCGCCAGCAGCCAAGTCAGCCTGGGTGGCTACACCTTC. Protein sequence: CASSQVSLGGYTF.

A few counts support this clone. V usage is TRBV29-1 and J usage is TRBJ2-2; D not certain. Trimming left V 7 bases short and J 1 base short, with 7 bases between. The CDR3 spans 12 residues. The germline V gene has CDR1 SQVTM and CDR2 ANQGSEA. The CDR3 spells CSGNRNTGELFF. As DNA, the CDR3 is TGCAGCGGTAATAGGAACACCGGGGAGCTGTTTTTT.

The CDR3 DNA reads TGTGCCAGCAGCCAAGCTCGACTCCCTGAAGCTTTCTTT. Amino acid sequence: CASSQARLPEAFF. The chain is built from TRBV4-2 and TRBJ1-1; D remains ambiguous. V lost 1 base, J lost 6 bases, and 9 bases lay in between. The CDR3 runs to 13 residues. The germline V gene has CDR1 LGHNA and CDR2 YNFKEQ.

This clone was detected a few times. The CDR3: CASSLDGPYEQYF. CDR3 bases: TGTGCCAGCAGTTTGGACGGTCCCTACGAGCAGTACTTC. The chain links TRBV27 to TRBJ2-7; D uncertain. The CDR3 totals 13 residues. Trimming left V 3 bases short and J 2 bases short, with 8 bases between. The germline V gene encodes CDR1 MNHEY and CDR2 SMNVEV (reference sequence).

J is TRBJ2-7 and V is TRBV7-8; D perhaps matches TRBD2 (6 bases). Germline V gene lookup returns CDR1 SGHVS and CDR2 FQNEAQ. Trimming took off 8 bases at V and 0 bases at J, with 14 bases between the two ends. This CDR3 is 14 amino acids long. CDR3 protein: CASSRDSSSYEQYF. Written as DNA, the CDR3 is TGTGCCAGCTCTCGGGACTCAAGCTCCTACGAGCAGTACTTC.

DNA for the CDR3: TGTGCCAGCAGCGTAGGGCCCGGGGGGCTGCCGAGCACAGATACGCAGTATTTT. It encodes CASSVGPGGLPSTDTQYF. J is TRBJ2-3 and V is TRBV9, with D tentatively TRBD2 (7 bases). CDR1 and CDR2 from the germline V gene are SGDLS and YYNGEE. This CDR3 has 18 residues. Trimming cost V 0 bases and J 0 bases, with 17 bases left between them.

The J gene is TRBJ2-3, the V gene TRBV11-3, with TRBD1 matching over 8 bases. The CDR3 runs to 16 residues. CDR1 is SGHNT and CDR2 is YENEEA in the germline V gene. Trimming took 5 bases from V and 0 from J; bases not matched to a gene: 7. The CDR3 spells CASSAQGATSTDTQYF. For the CDR3, the DNA is TGTGCCAGCAGCGCCCAGGGGGCGACTAGCACAGATACGCAGTATTTT.